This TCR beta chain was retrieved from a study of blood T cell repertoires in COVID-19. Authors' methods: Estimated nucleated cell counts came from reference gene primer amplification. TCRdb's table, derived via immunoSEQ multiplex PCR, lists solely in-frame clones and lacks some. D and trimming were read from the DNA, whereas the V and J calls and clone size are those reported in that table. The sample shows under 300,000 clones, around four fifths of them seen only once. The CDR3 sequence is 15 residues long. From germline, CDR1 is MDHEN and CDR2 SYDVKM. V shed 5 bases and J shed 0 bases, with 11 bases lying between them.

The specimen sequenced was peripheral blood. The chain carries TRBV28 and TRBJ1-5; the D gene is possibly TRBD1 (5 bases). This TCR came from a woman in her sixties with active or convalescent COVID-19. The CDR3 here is CASSPGGSSNQPQHF. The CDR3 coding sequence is TGTGCCAGCAGTCCCGGGGGGAGTAGCAATCAGCCCCAGCATTTT.